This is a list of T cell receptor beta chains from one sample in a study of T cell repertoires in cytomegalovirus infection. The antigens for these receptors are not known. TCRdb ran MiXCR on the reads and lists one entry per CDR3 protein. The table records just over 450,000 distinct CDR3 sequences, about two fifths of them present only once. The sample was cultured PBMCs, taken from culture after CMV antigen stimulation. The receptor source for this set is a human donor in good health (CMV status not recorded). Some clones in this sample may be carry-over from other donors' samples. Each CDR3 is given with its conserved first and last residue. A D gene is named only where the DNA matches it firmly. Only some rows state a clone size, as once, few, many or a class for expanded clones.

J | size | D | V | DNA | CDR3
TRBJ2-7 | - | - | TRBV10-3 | TGTGCCATCAGTGACTTCCGGGACGGGGAAGCCTACGAGCAGTACTTC | CAISDFRDGEAYEQYF
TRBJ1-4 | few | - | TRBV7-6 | TGTGCCAGCACCTATCTCCCAGTGGGCGGAGAAAAACTGTTTTTT | CASTYLPVGGEKLFF
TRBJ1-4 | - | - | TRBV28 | TGTGCCAGCAGTTTCGGGGGTTATGAAAAACTGTTTTTT | CASSFGGYEKLFF
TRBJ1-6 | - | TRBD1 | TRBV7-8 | TGTGCCAGCAGCCCTAACAGGGGGACACCCCTCCACTTT | CASSPNRGTPLHF
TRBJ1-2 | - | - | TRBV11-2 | TGTGCCAGCAGCCCAGGGACCGCCCCCTATGGCTACACCTTC | CASSPGTAPYGYTF
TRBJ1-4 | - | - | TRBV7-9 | TGTGCCAGCAGCTTAGCTAGGGGCGGTGAAAAACTGTTTTTT | CASSLARGGEKLFF
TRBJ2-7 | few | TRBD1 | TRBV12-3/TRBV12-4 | TGTGCCAGCAGTTTATATGAGGCAGGGGGCGATATCTACGAGCAGTACTTC | CASSLYEAGGDIYEQYF
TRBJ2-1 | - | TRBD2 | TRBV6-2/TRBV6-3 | TGTGCCAGCAGTGTGGGGGGGGGGCAGTTCTTC | CASSVGGGQFF
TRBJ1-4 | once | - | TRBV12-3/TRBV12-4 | TGTGCCAACAGTTCAACCCGACCCGGGCATGCAACTAATGAAAAACTGTTTTTT | CANSSTRPGHATNEKLFF
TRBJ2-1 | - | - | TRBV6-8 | TGTGCCAGCAGTTACGGTCGCAGGGGAAGCTCCTACAATGAGCAGTTCTTC | CASSYGRRGSSYNEQFF
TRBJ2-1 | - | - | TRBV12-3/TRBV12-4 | TGTGCCGGGAGCGGAAGCTCCTACAATGAGCAGTTCTTC | CAGSGSSYNEQFF
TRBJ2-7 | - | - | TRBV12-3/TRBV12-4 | TGTGCCAGCAGTTTATACGTAGGGCCCTACGAGCAGTACTTC | CASSLYVGPYEQYF
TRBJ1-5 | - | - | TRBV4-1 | TGCGCCAGCAGCCATTTCCTGGGGAGCAATCAGCCCCAGCATTTT | CASSHFLGSNQPQHF
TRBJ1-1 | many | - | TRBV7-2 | TGTGCCAGCAGCTTAGGCGGGGGGAACACTGAAGCTTTCTTT | CASSLGGGNTEAFF
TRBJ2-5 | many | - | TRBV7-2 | TGTGCCAGCAGTAATGGGGAGACCCAGTACTTC | CASSNGETQYF
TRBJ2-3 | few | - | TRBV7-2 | TGTGCCAGCAGCTTAGCAGGCAGAGGGGGCACAGATACGCAGTATTTT | CASSLAGRGGTDTQYF
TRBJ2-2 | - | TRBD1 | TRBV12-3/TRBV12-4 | TGTGCCAGCAGTTCAGGGACAGGGGGCGCAGTCGGGGAGCTGTTTTTT | CASSSGTGGAVGELFF
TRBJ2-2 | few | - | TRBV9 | TGTGCCAGCAGCGCCGGGACTAACACCGGGGAGCTGTTTTTT | CASSAGTNTGELFF
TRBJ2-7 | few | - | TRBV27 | TGTGCCAGCAGCGGAGCGGGTTACACCTACGAGCAGTACTTC | CASSGAGYTYEQYF
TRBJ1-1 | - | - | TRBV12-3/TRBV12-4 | TGTGCCAGCAGTTTATCCCCCCACCTTATCGTGAACACTGAAGCTTTCTTT | CASSLSPHLIVNTEAFF
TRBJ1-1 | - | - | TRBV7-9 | TGTGCCAGCAGCTCGCGCCGGGACTACACTGAAGCTTTCTTT | CASSSRRDYTEAFF
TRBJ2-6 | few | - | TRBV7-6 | TGTGCCAGCAGCCAAGTGCCCCCTACAGTTTCTGGGGCCAACGTCCTGACTTTC | CASSQVPPTVSGANVLTF
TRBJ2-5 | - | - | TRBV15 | TGTGCCACCAGCAGAGATCCGGGAGAGACCCAGTACTTC | CATSRDPGETQYF
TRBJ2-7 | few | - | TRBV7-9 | TGTGCCAGCAGCTTATTAGGCAGCTCCTACGAGCAGTACTTC | CASSLLGSSYEQYF
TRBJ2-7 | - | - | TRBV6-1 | TGTGCCAGCAGTGTGACAGAAGACCTGGGCGAGCAGTACTTC | CASSVTEDLGEQYF
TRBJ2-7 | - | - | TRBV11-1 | TGTGCCAGCAGCCCGTTATACGTGGGGTCCTACGAGCAGTACTTC | CASSPLYVGSYEQYF
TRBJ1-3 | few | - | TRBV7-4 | TGTGCCAGCAGCCCCCGGATCGGAAACACCATATATTTT | CASSPRIGNTIYF
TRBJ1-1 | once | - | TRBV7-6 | TGTGCCAGCAGCCGTGGTCCGGGCACTGAAGCTTTCTTT | CASSRGPGTEAFF
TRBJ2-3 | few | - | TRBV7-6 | TGTGCCAGCAGCTCGAGACGACAGACAGATACGCAGTATTTT | CASSSRRQTDTQYF
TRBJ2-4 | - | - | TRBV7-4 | TGTGCCAGCAGCTTTGAGAAAAACATTCAGTACTTC | CASSFEKNIQYF
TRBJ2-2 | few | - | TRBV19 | TGTGCCAGTAGTGGGGCACCCGCGGGGAACACCGGGGAGCTGTTTTTT | CASSGAPAGNTGELFF
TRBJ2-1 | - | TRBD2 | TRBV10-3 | TGTGCCATCAGTGAGCCTGGACTAGCGGGGGGTTTTAATGAGCAGTTCTTC | CAISEPGLAGGFNEQFF
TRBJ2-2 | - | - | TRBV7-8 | TGTGCCACCCGGGACCCGGGTTTCGGGGAGCTGTTTTTT | CATRDPGFGELFF
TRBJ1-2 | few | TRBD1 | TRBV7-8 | TGTGCCAGCAGCTTAGTGGCAGGGGGTGGCTACACCTTC | CASSLVAGGGYTF
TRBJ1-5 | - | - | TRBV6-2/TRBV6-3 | TGTGCCAGCAGTTACGTACAGAGACGTAATCAGCCCCAGCATTTT | CASSYVQRRNQPQHF
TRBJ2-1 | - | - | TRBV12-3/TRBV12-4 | TGTGCCAGCAGCCGGGAAGCAACCTACAATGAGCAGTTCTTC | CASSREATYNEQFF